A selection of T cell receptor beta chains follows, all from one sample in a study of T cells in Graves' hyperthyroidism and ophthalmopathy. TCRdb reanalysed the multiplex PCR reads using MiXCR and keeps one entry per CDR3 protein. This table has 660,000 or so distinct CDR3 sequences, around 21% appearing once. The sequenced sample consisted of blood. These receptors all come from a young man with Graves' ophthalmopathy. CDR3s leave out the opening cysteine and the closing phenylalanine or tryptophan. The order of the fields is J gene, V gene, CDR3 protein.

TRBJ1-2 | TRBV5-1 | ASSLDRTNGYT
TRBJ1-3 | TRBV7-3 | ASSGQEDRGSVNTIY
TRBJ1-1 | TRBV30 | AWSLDRGAGGAF
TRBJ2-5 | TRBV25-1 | ASSEVAGNQETQY
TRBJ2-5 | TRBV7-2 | ASSATGAGETQY
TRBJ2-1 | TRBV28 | ASSLPAAGSYNEQF
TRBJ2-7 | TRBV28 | ASRPGGGDYEQY
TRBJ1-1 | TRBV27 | AIPGGGLGRNTEAF
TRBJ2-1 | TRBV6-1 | ASSYSGRGYREQF
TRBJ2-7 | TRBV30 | AWTGLGQYYEQY
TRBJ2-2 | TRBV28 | ASSVVPQREETGELF
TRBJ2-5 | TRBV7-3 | ASSLPRRQGPTRPSQETQY
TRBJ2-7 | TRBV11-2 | ASSARTGGYEQY
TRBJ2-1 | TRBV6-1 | ASTPRGGSGRNEQF
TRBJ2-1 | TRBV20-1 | SATGLSYNEQF
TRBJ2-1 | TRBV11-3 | ASSAGSNEQF
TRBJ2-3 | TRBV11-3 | ASSSRYTEGTQY
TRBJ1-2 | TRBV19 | ASSQNNYGYT
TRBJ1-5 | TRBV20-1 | SARDTFLGQPQH
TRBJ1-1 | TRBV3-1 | ASSRAGGEAF
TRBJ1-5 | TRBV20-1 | SALGRRDQPQH
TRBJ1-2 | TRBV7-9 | ASPQGVNGYT
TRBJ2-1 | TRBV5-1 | ASSLGGGLQNEQF
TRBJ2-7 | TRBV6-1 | ASSSDISGRLYEQY
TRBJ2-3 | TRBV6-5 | ASSYGGRGDTQY
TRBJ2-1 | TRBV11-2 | ASSQGPGGSYNEQF
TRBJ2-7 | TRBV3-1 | ASSQGGFNRATSYEQY
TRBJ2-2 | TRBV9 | ASSVPGTGELF
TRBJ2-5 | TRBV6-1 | ASSESGWWY
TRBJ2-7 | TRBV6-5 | ASSYSPQGRSDYEQY
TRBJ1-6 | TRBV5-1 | ASMVGQNSPLH
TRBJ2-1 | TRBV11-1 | ASSAVGLADSYNEQF
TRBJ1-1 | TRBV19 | ASIRDSREAF
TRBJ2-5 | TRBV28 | ASSLTSGVYQETQY
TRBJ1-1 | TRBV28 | ASSLIRDNTEAF
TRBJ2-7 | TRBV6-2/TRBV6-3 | ASSYSNTGQGYPYEQY
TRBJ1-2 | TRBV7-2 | ASSPWTGRMDGYT
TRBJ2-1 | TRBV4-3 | ASSQASSGRYNEQF
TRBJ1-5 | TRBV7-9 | ASSSDRGNVQPQH
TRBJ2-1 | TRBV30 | AWSPASGRNEQF
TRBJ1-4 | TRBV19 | ASGARATNEKLF
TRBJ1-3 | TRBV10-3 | AIMTPGNTIY
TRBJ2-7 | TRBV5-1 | ASSPGGTGIHEQY
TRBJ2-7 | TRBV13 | ASSLGTGKKTYEQY
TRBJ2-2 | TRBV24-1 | ATSAILGLAESTGELF
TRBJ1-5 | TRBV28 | ASTRQGNQPQH
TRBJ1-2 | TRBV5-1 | ASSLMGSAWRDYGYT
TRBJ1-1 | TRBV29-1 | SDGRPPGANTEAF
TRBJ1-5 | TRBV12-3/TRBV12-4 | ASSFHRNNQPQH
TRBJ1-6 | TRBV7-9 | ASSLTPTGQGSSPLH
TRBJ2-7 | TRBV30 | AGSLAVDYEQY
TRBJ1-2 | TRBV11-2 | ASSFLPGSNYGYT
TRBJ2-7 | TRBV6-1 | ASNSGTGGYEQY
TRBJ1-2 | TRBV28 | ASRDFSYGYT
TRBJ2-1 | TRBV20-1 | SARTSGRATPL
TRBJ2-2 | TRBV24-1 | ATSVGSYTGELF
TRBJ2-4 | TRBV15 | ATSRDGSSGRAENIQY
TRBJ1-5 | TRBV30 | AWSGQGAGQPQH
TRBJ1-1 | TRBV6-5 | ASSYYGVGVNTEAF
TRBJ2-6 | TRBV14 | ASSHRIISGANVLT